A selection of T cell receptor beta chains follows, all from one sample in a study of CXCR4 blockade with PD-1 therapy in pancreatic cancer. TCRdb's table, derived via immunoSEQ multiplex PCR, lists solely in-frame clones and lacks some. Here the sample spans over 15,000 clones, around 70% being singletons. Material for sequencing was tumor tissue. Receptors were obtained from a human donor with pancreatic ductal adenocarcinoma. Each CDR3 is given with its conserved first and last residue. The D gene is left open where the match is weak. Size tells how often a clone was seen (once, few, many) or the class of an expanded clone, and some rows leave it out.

DNA: TGTGCCAGCAGCCAAGATCCGGGACAGGGTTTAACTGGCTACACCTTC
CDR3: CASSQDPGQGLTGYTF
V: TRBV14
J: TRBJ1-2
size: -
D: TRBD1

DNA: TGTGCCAGCAGTGCCCCGGACAGGGGCCCTCCCTACGAGCAGTACTTC
CDR3: CASSAPDRGPPYEQYF
V: TRBV2
J: TRBJ2-7
size: -
D: TRBD1

DNA: TGTGCCAGCTCACCACGAGACGGTGATACGCAGTATTTT
CDR3: CASSPRDGDTQYF
V: TRBV18
J: TRBJ2-3
size: -
D: -

DNA: TGTGCCAGCAGTCAGGGTCTTAATGAAAAACTGTTTTTT
CDR3: CASSQGLNEKLFF
V: TRBV28
J: TRBJ1-4
size: -
D: -

DNA: TGTGCCAGCTCACCATCACGACAGGGGCGCAATGAGCAGTTCTTC
CDR3: CASSPSRQGRNEQFF
V: TRBV18
J: TRBJ2-1
size: -
D: TRBD1

DNA: TGCAGCGTTCTCATAGGGACAGCGGGCTACACCTTC
CDR3: CSVLIGTAGYTF
V: TRBV29-1
J: TRBJ1-2
size: once
D: TRBD1

DNA: TGTGCCAGCAGTTTAGCGGGGGATGAAGCTTTCTTT
CDR3: CASSLAGDEAFF
V: TRBV28
J: TRBJ1-1
size: -
D: -

DNA: TGTGCCAGTAGTATAACGTTCTCTGGGGCCAACGTCCTGACTTTC
CDR3: CASSITFSGANVLTF
V: TRBV19
J: TRBJ2-6
size: -
D: -

DNA: TGCAGCGTTAGGGGAAAGGTCGGCGGGGAGCTGTTTTTT
CDR3: CSVRGKVGGELFF
V: TRBV29-1
J: TRBJ2-2
size: once
D: -

DNA: TGTGCCAGCTGGGCTGGGGCGAACACCGGGGAGCTGTTTTTT
CDR3: CASWAGANTGELFF
V: TRBV18
J: TRBJ2-2
size: -
D: -

DNA: TGTGCCAGTAGTAGTCTCCGGACCACCGATAACTATGGCTACACCTTC
CDR3: CASSSLRTTDNYGYTF
V: TRBV19
J: TRBJ1-2
size: -
D: -

DNA: TGCGCCCGGGCTCCGGCACTAGTTCCAGATACGCAGTATTTT
CDR3: CARAPALVPDTQYF
V: TRBV10-1
J: TRBJ2-3
size: -
D: -

DNA: TGTGCCAGCTCACCACGGGAGGCCTGGGGCACCGGGGAGCTGTTTTTT
CDR3: CASSPREAWGTGELFF
V: TRBV18
J: TRBJ2-2
size: once
D: -

DNA: TGTGCCAGTAGTATAACCCGGCCAGGGGGCTATGGCTACACCTTC
CDR3: CASSITRPGGYGYTF
V: TRBV19
J: TRBJ1-2
size: -
D: TRBD1

DNA: TGTGCCAGTAGTATGGGGAGAGGCTCCTACAATGAGCAGTTCTTC
CDR3: CASSMGRGSYNEQFF
V: TRBV19
J: TRBJ2-1
size: -
D: -

DNA: TGCAGCGTTGATCTGATCCAAGAGACCCAGTACTTC
CDR3: CSVDLIQETQYF
V: TRBV29-1
J: TRBJ2-5
size: -
D: -

DNA: TGTGCCAGTACCCTCGGACAGAAGCTGTTTTTT
CDR3: CASTLGQKLFF
V: TRBV19
J: TRBJ1-4
size: -
D: -

DNA: TGTGCCAGCTCACCAACAACGGGAGACACTGAAGCTTTCTTT
CDR3: CASSPTTGDTEAFF
V: TRBV18
J: TRBJ1-1
size: -
D: -

DNA: TGTGCCAGTAGTACGTTACTAGCGGGTACGAACACCGGGGAGCTGTTTTTT
CDR3: CASSTLLAGTNTGELFF
V: TRBV19
J: TRBJ2-2
size: -
D: TRBD2

DNA: TGCGCCAGCAGTTTCTCGTCCAGTGGGAACACTGAAGCTTTCTTT
CDR3: CASSFSSSGNTEAFF
V: TRBV5-1
J: TRBJ1-1
size: -
D: -

DNA: TGCAGCGTGAGGGCGGGAGGGCATACGACGCAGTTCTTC
CDR3: CSVRAGGHTTQFF
V: TRBV29-1
J: TRBJ2-1
size: once
D: TRBD2

DNA: TGTGCCTGGAGTGGGCAGCGAGACTACGAGCAGTACTTC
CDR3: CAWSGQRDYEQYF
V: TRBV30
J: TRBJ2-7
size: medium-sized
D: -